What follows is one T cell receptor (beta chain) and its context. Its antigen has not been determined. The record has no base qualities; no much larger clone is one base away. TCR CDR3 regions were amplified from genomic DNA by multiplex PCR using the deep immunoSEQ assay. For each cell subset, the extracted genomic DNA was distributed evenly across all wells of several immunoSEQ 96-well plates, and each plate served as one replicate. For sorted subsets, each replicate PCR was loaded with around 220 ng genomic DNA, equivalent to some 31,000 T cell genomes. The purified libraries were quantified using a Qubit 3.0 fluorometer, sized with a Bioanalyzer 2100, and then quantified again using the KAPA Library Quantification kit. A separate single-read 150-cycle Illumina NextSeq 550 flow cell was used to sequence each immunoSEQ 96-well plate. Per the source publication's procedure: Because only junctional sequences without quality scores were contained in the immunoSEQ output, filtering matching that applied to full-length reads could not be performed. To assign V/J genes and CDR3, sequences were annotated using PyIR, a Python wrapper for IgBLAST v1.9, with IMGT germline references. Reads were filtered out if the reads had weak V/J assignments (E-value above 1e-6), no CDR3, stop codons, out-of-frame junctions, or ambiguous translated residues. V3J clonotypes were defined as sequences sharing the same inferred V gene, J gene, and CDR3 amino acid sequence. Percentage overlap between repertoires was computed as shared unique clonotypes divided by the size of the smaller repertoire. RTK rarefaction, the Chao1 estimator, and Recon v2.1 estimates of unobserved clonotypes were used to assess repertoire richness. For all TCRbeta clonotypes obtained by the gDNA method from a few donors, generation probabilities were computed with OLGA. TCRdb took this table from immuneACCESS and kept in-frame rearrangements with V and J called. Such tables lack part of the clones; where checked against another copy, unresolved V genes explain under half of the gap, and the rest is unexplained. V, J and clone size were drawn from that table, and D and trimming were deduced from the DNA. This sample is represented by about 1 million clones; roughly 70% of them were singletons. Together, the top ten hold nearly 1.5% of the sample.

Based on the germline V gene, the CDR1 and CDR2 sequences are MGHDK and SYGVNS. The CDR3, cysteine through phenylalanine, is 16 amino acids long. The read is trimmed to its CDR3 DNA, 48 bases read in frame from base 1. V trim: 7 bases; J trim: 4 bases; unmatched bases: 10. This record comes from a study of shared clonotypes between healthy human individuals (dated by TCRdb to the early 2020s). Concerning the study at large: A few men and a couple of women, aged 18 to 49 years, made up the cohort. Per donor, three plates each were used for CD4 naive and CD4 memory, two for CD8 naive, and one for CD8 memory. The study deeply sequenced blood TCR repertoires of several healthy adults to estimate repertoire size and the extent of clonotype sharing between individuals. Libraries were prepared and TCR repertoires were sequenced by different laboratories using diverse techniques, in order to increase sequencing depth and limit assay-specific biases. Leukapheresis yielded between about 0.94 and 10 billion PBMCs per donor. The full study reports these points: Compared with non-shared clonotypes, the clonotypes found in all four sorted-subset donors had higher generation probabilities. Pairwise subsampling led to the expectation that sequencing depth would affect the degree of clonotype sharing among donors. Roughly 5% of naive CD4, 3.5% of naive CD8, approximately 2% of memory CD4, and 0.4% of memory CD8 clonotypes were shared across several donors. Sampling was limited to blood, and TCR repertoires in tissue likely differ from TCR repertoires in blood. Even with the large sequencing depth, rarefaction of the sorted-subset datasets indicated that sequencing was incomplete. The genetic and exposure-history diversity represented was limited by the small number of donors. Estimated clonotype richness was generally larger for naive than for memory subsets.

Donors were healthy HIV-negative adults with no recently reported acute infections or vaccinations. Only Caucasian adults living in Nashville, Tennessee, USA were represented among the donors. Magnetic negative selection was used to enrich CD4+ T cells, after which naive cells were positively selected on CD45RA and the negative fraction became the memory subset. Blood was obtained by leukapheresis, after which PBMCs were separated by Ficoll-Histopaque density gradient centrifugation and cryopreserved in liquid nitrogen vapor phase. Analytical flow cytometry was used to check the purity and quantity of every magnetically sorted T cell population. Each sorted fraction had its genomic DNA isolated and then quantified by UV absorbance on a Nanodrop 2000c.

The chain employs TRBV25-1 and TRBJ2-2; TRBD2 aligns with 9 central bases. Source material: memory CD4+ T cells sorted from blood. This specimen's cell subset or site label, per the study, means: CD45RA-negative fraction. This receptor was obtained from a man between 18 and 29 years old in good health. The DNA is TGTGCCAGCACCGCCTATAGCGGGAGTGGCACCGGGGAGCTGTTTTTT. Translated, it reads CASTAYSGSGTGELFF.